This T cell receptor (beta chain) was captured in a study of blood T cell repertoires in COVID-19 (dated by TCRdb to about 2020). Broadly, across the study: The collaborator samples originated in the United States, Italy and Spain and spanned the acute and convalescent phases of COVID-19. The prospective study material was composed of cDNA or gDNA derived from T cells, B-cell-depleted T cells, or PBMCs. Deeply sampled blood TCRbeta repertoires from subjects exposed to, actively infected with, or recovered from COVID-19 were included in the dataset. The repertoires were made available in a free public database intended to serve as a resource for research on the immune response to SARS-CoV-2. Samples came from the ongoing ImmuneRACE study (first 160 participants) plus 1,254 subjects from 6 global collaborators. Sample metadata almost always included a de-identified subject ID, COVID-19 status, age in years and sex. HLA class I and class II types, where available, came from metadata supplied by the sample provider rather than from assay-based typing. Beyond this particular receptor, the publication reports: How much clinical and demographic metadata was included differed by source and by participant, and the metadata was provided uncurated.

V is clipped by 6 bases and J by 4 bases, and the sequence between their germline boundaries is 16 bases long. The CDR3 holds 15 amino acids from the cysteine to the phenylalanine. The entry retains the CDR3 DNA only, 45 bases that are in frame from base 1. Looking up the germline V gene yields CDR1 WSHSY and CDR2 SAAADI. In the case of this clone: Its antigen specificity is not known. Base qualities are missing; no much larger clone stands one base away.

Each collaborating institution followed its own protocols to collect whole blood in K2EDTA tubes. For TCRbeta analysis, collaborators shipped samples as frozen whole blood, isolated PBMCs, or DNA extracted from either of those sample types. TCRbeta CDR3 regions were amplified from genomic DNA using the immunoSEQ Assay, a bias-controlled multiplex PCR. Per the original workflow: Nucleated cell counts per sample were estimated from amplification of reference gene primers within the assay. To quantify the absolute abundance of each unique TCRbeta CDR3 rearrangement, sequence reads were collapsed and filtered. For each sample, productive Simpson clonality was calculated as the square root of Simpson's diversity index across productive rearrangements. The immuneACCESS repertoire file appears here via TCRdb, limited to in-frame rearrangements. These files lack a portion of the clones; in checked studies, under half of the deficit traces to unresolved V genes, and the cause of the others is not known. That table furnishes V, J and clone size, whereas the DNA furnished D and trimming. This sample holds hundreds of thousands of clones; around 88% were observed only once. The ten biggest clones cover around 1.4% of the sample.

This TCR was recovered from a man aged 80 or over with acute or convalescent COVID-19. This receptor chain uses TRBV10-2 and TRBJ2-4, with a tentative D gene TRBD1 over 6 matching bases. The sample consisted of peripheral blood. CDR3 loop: CASRGQGGRKNIQYF. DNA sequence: TGCGCCAGCAGAGGCCAAGGGGGAAGAAAAAACATTCAGTACTTC.